This T cell receptor (beta chain) emerged from a study of blood T cell repertoires in COVID-19. About the research overall: Material from acute and convalescent COVID-19 was sourced from the United States, Italy and Spain.

CDR1 MNHNY and CDR2 SVGAGI come from the germline V gene (reference sequence). The J segment lost 2 bases and the V segment lost 10 bases, leaving 7 bases of the junction unmatched. The CDR3 covers 15 residues. Authors' analysis steps: Amplification of reference gene primers provided the estimated nucleated cell counts. TCRdb's copy holds only in-frame clones and misses some; the assay was immunoSEQ multiplex PCR. Clonal size and the V and J genes are those of that table, whereas D and trimming came from the DNA. The table lists about 180,000 clones, 86% of them singletons. The specimen was peripheral blood. The origin of this receptor is a man aged 50-60 years with active or convalescent COVID-19. The chain recombines TRBV6-6 with TRBJ1-3; TRBD1 matches 11 bases. DNA for the CDR3: TGTGCCATAATTAAGGGACAGGGGGCTGGAAACACCATATATTTT. Translated: CAIIKGQGAGNTIYF.